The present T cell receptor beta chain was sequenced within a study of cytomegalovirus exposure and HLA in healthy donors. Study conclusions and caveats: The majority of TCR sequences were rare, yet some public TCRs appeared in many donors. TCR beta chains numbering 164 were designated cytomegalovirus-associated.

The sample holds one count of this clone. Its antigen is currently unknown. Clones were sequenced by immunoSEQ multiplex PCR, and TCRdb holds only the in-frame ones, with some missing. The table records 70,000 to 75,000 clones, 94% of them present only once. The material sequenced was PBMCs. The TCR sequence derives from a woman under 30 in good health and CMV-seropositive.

CDR3 residues: CASKTGTGGVSEQFF. The CDR3 DNA is TGTGCCAGCAAGACCGGGACAGGGGGGGTGAGTGAGCAGTTCTTC. The V call is TRBV27, the J call TRBJ2-1; 11 nucleotides agree with TRBD1. V was pared by 7 bases and J by 9 bases, with 11 bases of the junction left unmatched. Germline V gives CDR1 MNHEY, CDR2 SMNVEV (reference sequence). The CDR3 has 15 residues.